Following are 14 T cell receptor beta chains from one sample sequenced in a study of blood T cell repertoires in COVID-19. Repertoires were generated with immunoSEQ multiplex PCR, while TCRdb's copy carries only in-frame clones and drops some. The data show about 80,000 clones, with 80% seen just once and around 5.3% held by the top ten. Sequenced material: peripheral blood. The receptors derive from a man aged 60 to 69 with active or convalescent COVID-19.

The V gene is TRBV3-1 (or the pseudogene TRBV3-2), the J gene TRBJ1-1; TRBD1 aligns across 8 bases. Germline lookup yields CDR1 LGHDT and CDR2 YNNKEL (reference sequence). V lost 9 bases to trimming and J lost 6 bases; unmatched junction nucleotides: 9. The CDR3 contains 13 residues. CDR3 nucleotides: TGTGCCAGTAAAACAGGGGGTCAGGCTGAAGCTTTCTTT. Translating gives CASKTGGQAEAFF.

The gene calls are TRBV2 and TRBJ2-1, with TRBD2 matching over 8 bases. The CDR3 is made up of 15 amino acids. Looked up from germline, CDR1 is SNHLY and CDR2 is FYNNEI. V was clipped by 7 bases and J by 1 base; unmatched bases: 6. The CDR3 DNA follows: TGTGCCAGCACTATTAGCGGGGCTTCCTACAATGAGCAGTTCTTC. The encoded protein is CASTISGASYNEQFF.

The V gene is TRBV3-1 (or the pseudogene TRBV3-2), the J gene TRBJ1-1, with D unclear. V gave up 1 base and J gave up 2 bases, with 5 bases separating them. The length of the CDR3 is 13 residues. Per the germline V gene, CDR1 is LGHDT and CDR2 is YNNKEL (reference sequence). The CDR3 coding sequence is TGTGCCAGCAGCCAAGTCAGTAACACTGAAGCTTTCTTT. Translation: CASSQVSNTEAFF.

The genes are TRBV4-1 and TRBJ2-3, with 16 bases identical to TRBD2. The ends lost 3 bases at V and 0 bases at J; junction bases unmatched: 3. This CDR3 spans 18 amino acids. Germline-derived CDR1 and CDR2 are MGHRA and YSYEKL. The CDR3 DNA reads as TGCGCCAGCAGCCAGGGACTAGCGGGGGGGCTGAGCACAGATACGCAGTATTTT. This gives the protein CASSQGLAGGLSTDTQYF.

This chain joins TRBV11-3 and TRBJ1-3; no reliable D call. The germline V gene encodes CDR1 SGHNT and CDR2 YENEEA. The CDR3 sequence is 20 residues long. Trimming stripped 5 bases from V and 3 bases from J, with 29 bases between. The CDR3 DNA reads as TGTGCCAGCAGCCGAGTCAGGTCGCGAGGGTCAACGCACGGTGGAAACACCATATATTTT. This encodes CASSRVRSRGSTHGGNTIYF. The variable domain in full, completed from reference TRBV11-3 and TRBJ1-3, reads EAGVVQSPRYKIIEKKQPVAFWCNPISGHNTLYWYLQNLGQGPELLIRYENEEAVDDSQLPKDRFSAERLKGVDSTLKIQPAELGDSAVYLCASSRVRSRGSTHGGNTIYFGEGSWLTVV.

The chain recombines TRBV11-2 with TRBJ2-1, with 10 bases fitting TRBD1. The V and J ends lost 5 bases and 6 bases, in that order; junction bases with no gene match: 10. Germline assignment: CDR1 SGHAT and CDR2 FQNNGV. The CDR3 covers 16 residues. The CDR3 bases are TGTGCCAGCAGCCGTCGGGACAGGGGAGCTGGCAATGAGCAGTTCTTC. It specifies CASSRRDRGAGNEQFF. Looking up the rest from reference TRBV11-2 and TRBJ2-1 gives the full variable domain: EAGVAQSPRYKIIEKRQSVAFWCNPISGHATLYWYQQILGQGPKLLIQFQNNGVVDDSQLPKDRFSAERLKGVDSTLKIQPAKLEDSAVYLCASSRRDRGAGNEQFFGPGTRLTVL.

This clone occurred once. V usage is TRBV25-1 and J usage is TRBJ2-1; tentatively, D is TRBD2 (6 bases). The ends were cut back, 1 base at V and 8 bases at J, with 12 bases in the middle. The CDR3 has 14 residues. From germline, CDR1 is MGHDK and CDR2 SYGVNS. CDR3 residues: CASSELAGIHEQFF. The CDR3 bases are TGTGCCAGCAGTGAATTGGCGGGGATCCATGAGCAGTTCTTC. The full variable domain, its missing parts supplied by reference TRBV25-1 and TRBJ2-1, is EADIYQTPRYLVIGTGKKITLECSQTMGHDKMYWYQQDPGMELHLIHYSYGVNSTEKGDLSSESTVSRIRTEHFPLTLESARPSHTSQYLCASSELAGIHEQFFGPGTRLTVL.

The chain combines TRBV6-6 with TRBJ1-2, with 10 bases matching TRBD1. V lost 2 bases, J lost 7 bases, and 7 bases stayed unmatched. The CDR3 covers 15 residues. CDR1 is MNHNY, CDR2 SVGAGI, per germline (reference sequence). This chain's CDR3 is CASSYRQGAPGGYTF. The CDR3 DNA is TGTGCCAGCAGTTACAGACAGGGGGCGCCGGGTGGCTACACCTTC.

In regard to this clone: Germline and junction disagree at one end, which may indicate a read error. CDR3 DNA sequence: TGCAGCGTGGAAGACCCAGGGGGCGGCGGGGAGACCCAGTACTTC. This codes for CSVEDPGGGGETQYF. This rearrangement joins TRBV29-1 to TRBJ2-5; 8 bases line up with TRBD1. Germline CDR1 reads SQVTM; CDR2 reads ANQGSEA. The CDR3 contains 15 residues.

CDR3 in DNA: TGTGCCAGTACGGGACTACCGGGGGAGACCCAGTACTTC. Translation: CASTGLPGETQYF. The chain recombines TRBV19 with TRBJ2-5, with 7 bases matching TRBD2. Trimming took 7 bases from V and 5 from J; bases not matched to a gene: 7. The CDR3 spans 13 residues. Germline loops: CDR1 LNHDA, CDR2 SQIVND (reference sequence).

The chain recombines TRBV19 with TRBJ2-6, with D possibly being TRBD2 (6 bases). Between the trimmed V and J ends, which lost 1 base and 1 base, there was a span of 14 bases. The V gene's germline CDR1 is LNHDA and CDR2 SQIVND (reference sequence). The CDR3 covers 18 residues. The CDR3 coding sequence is TGTGCCAGTAGTATAGGCGGACTACGGCTTTCTGGGGCCAACGTCCTGACTTTC. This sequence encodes CASSIGGLRLSGANVLTF. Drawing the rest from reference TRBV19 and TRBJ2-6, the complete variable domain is DGGITQSPKYLFRKEGQNVTLSCEQNLNHDAMYWYRQDPGQGLRLIYYSQIVNDFQKGDIAEGYSVSREKKESFPLTVTSAQKNPTAFYLCASSIGGLRLSGANVLTFGAGSRLTVL.

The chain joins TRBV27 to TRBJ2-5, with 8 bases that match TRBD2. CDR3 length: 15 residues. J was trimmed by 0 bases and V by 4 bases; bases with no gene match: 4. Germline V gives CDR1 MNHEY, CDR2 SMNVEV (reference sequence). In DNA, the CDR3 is TGTGCCAGCAGTTCGGTAGCGGGGTACCAAGAGACCCAGTACTTC. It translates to CASSSVAGYQETQYF.

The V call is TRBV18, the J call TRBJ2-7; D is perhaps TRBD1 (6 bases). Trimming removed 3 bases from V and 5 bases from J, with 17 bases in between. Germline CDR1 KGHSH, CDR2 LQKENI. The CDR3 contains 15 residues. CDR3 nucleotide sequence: TGTGCCAGCTCACCTCCACAGGGTGAGGGCGACGAGCAGTACTTC. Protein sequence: CASSPPQGEGDEQYF.

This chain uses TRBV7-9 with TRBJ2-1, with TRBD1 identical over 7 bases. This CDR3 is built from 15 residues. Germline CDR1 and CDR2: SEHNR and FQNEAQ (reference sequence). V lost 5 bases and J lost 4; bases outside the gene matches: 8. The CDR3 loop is CASSPPGQLYNEQFF. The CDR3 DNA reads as TGTGCCAGCAGCCCACCGGGACAGTTGTACAATGAGCAGTTCTTC. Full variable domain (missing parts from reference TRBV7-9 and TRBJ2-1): DTGVSQNPRHKITKRGQNVTFRCDPISEHNRLYWYRQTLGQGPEFLTYFQNEAQLEKSRLLSDRFSAERPKGSFSTLEIQRTEQGDSAMYLCASSPPGQLYNEQFFGPGTRLTVL.